These 4 T cell receptor beta chains originate from one sample sequenced in a study of cytomegalovirus exposure and HLA in healthy donors. PCR employed 60 Vbeta and 13 Jbeta primers. The assay was immunoSEQ multiplex PCR, and TCRdb's table has in-frame clones only and misses some. The repertoire includes 130,000 to 150,000 clones, about 70% of them detected once, and almost 4% sits in the top ten. Sequencing was carried out using PBMCs. These TCRs come from a man between 18 and 35 years old in good health and CMV-seronegative.

The genes are TRBV7-8 and TRBJ2-1, with a possible D match to TRBD2 (6 bases). V was pared by 3 bases and J by 12 bases, with 18 bases between. The CDR3 sequence is 14 residues long. Germline CDR1 SGHVS, CDR2 FQNEAQ. As DNA, the CDR3 is TGTGCCAGCAGCTTCATCAGCGAGACTAGGGGGCAGTTCTTC. As protein: CASSFISETRGQFF. The variable domain in full, completed from reference TRBV7-8 and TRBJ2-1, reads GAGVSQSPRYKVAKRGQDVALRCDPISGHVSLFWYQQALGQGPEFLTYFQNEAQLDKSGLPSDRFFAERPEGSVSTLKIQRTQQEDSAVYLCASSFISETRGQFFGPGTRLTVL.

The chain couples TRBV11-3 to TRBJ2-1; D might be TRBD1 (6 bases). Trimming shortened V by 4 bases and J by 1 base, and 14 bases separated the two germline ends. CDR1 is SGHNT and CDR2 is YENEEA in the germline V gene. The CDR3 totals 16 residues. Here the CDR3 DNA reads TGTGCCAGCAGCTCGGACAGTGTCGGGTCCTACAATGAGCAGTTCTTC. Its translation: CASSSDSVGSYNEQFF.

The genes are TRBV6-5 and TRBJ2-7; D remains unclear. The CDR3 runs to 13 residues. CDR1 and CDR2 from the germline V gene are MNHEY and SVGAGI. V was trimmed by 0 bases and J by 4 bases, leaving 7 bases between them. CDR3 coding DNA: TGTGCCAGCAGTTACTCAAGCGTTTACGAGCAGTACTTC. It is translated as CASSYSSVYEQYF.

This rearrangement joins TRBV5-1 to TRBJ2-7; TRBD1 might be the D (5 bases). Trimming stripped 3 bases from V and 3 bases from J, with 16 bases between. Germline values: CDR1 SGHRS, CDR2 YFSETQ. CDR3 length: 15 residues. The CDR3: CASSSTGAHGYEQYF. Here the CDR3 DNA reads TGCGCCAGCAGCTCCACAGGTGCCCATGGCTACGAGCAGTACTTC. Full variable domain (outside the CDR3, taken from reference TRBV5-1 and TRBJ2-7): KAGVTQTPRYLIKTRGQQVTLSCSPISGHRSVSWYQQTPGQGLQFLFEYFSETQRNKGNFPGRFSGRQFSNSRSEMNVSTLELGDSALYLCASSSTGAHGYEQYFGPGTRLTVT.